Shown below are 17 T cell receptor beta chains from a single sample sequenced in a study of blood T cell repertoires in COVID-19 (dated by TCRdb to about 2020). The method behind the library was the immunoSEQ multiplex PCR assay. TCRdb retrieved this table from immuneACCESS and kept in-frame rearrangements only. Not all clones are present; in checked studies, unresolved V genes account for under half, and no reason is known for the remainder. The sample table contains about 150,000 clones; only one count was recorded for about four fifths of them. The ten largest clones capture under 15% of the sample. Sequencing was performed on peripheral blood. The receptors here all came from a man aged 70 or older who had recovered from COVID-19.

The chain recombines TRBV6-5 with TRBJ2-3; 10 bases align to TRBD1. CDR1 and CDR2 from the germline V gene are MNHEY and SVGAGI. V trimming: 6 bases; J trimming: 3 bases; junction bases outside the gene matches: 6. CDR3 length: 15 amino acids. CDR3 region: CASRPDRGLTDTQYF. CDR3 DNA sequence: TGTGCCAGCAGACCCGACAGGGGGCTAACAGATACGCAGTATTTT.

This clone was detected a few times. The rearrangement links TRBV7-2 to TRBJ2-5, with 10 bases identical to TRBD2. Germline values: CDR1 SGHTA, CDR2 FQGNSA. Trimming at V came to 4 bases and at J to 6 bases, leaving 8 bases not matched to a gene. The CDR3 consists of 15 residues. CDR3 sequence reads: CASSSAGGPEKTQYF. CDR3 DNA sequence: TGTGCCAGCAGCTCAGCGGGAGGGCCGGAAAAGACCCAGTACTTC.

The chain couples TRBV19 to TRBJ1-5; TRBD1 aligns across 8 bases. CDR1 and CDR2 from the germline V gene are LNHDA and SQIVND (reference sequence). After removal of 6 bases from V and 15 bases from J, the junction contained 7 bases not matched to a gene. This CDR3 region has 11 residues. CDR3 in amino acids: CASRGQGLLHF. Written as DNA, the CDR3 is TGTGCCAGTAGAGGACAGGGACTCTTGCATTTT.

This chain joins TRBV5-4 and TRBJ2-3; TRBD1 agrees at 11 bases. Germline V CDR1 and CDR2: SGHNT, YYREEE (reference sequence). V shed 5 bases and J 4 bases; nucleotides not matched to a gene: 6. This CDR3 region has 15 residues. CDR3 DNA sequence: TGTGCCAGCAGTCGGGACAGGGGGACTGCAGATACGCAGTATTTT. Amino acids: CASSRDRGTADTQYF. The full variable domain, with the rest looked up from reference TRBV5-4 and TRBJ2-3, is ETGVTQSPTHLIKTRGQQVTLRCSSQSGHNTVSWYQQALGQGPQFIFQYYREEENGRGNFPPRFSGLQFPNYSSELNVNALELDDSALYLCASSRDRGTADTQYFGPGTRLTVL.

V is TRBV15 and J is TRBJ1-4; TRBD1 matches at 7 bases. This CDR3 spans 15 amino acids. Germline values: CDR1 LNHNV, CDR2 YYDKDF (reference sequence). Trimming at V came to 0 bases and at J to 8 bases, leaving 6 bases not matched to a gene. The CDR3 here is CATSRDRGKDEKLFF. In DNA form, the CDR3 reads TGTGCCACCAGCAGAGACAGGGGGAAGGACGAAAAACTGTTTTTT.

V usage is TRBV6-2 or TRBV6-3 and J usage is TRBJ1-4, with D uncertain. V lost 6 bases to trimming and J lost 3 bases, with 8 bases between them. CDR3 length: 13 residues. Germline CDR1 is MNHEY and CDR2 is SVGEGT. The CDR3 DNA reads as TGTGCCAGCAGCCGGGCTTCTAATGAAAAACTGTTTTTT. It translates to CASSRASNEKLFF.

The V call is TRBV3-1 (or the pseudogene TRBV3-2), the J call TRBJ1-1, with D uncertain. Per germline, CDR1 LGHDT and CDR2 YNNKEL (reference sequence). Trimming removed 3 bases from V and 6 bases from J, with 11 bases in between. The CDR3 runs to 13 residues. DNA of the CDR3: TGTGCCAGCAGCCAGAGCTTGAGCTCTGAAGCTTTCTTT. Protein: CASSQSLSSEAFF.

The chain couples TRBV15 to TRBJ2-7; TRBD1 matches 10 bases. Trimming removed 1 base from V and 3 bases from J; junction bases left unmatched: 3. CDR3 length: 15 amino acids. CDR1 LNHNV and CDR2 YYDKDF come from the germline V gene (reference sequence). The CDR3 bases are TGTGCCACCAGCAGAGGGACAGGGGGAGTCTACGAGCAGTACTTC. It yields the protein CATSRGTGGVYEQYF.

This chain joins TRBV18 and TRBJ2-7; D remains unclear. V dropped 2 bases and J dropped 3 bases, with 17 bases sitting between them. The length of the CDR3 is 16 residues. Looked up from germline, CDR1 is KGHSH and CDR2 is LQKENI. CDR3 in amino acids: CASSPLSLVSNYEQYF. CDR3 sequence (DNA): TGTGCCAGCTCACCATTGAGCCTGGTATCCAACTACGAGCAGTACTTC. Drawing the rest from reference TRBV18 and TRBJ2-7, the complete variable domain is NAGVMQNPRHLVRRRGQEARLRCSPMKGHSHVYWYRQLPEEGLKFMVYLQKENIIDESGMPKERFSAEFPKEGPSILRIQQVVRGDSAAYFCASSPLSLVSNYEQYFGPGTRLTVT.

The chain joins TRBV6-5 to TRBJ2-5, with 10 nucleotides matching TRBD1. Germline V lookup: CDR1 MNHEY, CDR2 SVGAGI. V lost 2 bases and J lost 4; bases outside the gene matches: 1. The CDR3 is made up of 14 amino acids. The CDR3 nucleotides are TGTGCCAGCAGTTACCGGACAGGGGGAGAGACCCAGTACTTC. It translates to CASSYRTGGETQYF.

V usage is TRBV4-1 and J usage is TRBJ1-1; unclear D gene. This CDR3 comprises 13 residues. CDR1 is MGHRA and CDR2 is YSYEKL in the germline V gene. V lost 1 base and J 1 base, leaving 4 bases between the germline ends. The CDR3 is CASSQATNTEAFF. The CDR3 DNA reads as TGCGCCAGCAGCCAAGCTACGAACACTGAAGCTTTCTTT.

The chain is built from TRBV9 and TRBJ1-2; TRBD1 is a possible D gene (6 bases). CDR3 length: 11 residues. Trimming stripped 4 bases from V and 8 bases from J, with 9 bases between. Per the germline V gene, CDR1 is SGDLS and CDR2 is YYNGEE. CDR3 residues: CASSHQGGYTF. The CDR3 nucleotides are TGTGCCAGCAGCCATCAGGGGGGCTACACCTTC.

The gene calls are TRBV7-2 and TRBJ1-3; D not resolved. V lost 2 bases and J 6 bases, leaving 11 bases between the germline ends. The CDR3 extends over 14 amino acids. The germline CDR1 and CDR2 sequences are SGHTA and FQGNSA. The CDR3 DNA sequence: TGTGCCAGCAGCTTAAGGCGGTCCGCAAACACCATATATTTT. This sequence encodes CASSLRRSANTIYF. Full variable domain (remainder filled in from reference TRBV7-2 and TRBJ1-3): GAGVSQSPSNKVTEKGKDVELRCDPISGHTALYWYRQSLGQGLEFLIYFQGNSAPDKSGLPSDRFSAERTGGSVSTLTIQRTQQEDSAVYLCASSLRRSANTIYFGEGSWLTVV.

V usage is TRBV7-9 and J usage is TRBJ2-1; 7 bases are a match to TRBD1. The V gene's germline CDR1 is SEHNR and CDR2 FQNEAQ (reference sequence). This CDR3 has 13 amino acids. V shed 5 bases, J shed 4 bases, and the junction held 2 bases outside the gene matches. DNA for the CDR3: TGTGCCAGCAGCAAGACAGGGTACAATGAGCAGTTCTTC. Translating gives CASSKTGYNEQFF. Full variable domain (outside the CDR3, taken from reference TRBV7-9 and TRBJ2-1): DTGVSQNPRHKITKRGQNVTFRCDPISEHNRLYWYRQTLGQGPEFLTYFQNEAQLEKSRLLSDRFSAERPKGSFSTLEIQRTEQGDSAMYLCASSKTGYNEQFFGPGTRLTVL.

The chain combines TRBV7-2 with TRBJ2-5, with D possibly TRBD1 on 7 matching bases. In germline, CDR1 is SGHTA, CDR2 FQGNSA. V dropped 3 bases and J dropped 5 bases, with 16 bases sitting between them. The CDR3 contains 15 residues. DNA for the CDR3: TGTGCCAGCAGCTTGCAGGGGTCAGGGGGGGAGACCCAGTACTTC. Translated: CASSLQGSGGETQYF.

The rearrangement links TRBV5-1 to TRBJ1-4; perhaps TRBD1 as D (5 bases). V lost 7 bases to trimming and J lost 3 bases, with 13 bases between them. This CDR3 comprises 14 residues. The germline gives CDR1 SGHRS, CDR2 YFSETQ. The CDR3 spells CASARGDANEKLFF. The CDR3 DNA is TGCGCCAGCGCCCGGGGGGATGCTAATGAAAAACTGTTTTTT.

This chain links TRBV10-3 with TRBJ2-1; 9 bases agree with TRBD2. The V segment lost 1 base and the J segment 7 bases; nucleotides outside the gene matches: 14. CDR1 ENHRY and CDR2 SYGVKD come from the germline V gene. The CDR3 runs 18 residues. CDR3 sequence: CAISEYHSAGGPRNEQFF. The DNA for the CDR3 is TGTGCCATCAGTGAGTATCATTCTGCGGGAGGGCCGCGGAATGAGCAGTTCTTC.